A single sample gave rise to the 12 T cell receptor beta chains below, sequenced in a study of cytomegalovirus exposure and HLA in healthy donors. Both 60 Vbeta primers and 13 Jbeta primers went into the PCR. The assay was immunoSEQ multiplex PCR, and TCRdb's table has in-frame clones only and misses some. The repertoire holds 90,000 to 150,000 clones, 70% to 80% seen once, with 2.7% in the top ten. The sequenced sample was PBMCs. Source of these receptors: a female donor in good health and CMV-seronegative.

The chain joins TRBV6-1 to TRBJ2-2, with D maybe TRBD1 (6 bases). Germline V lookup: CDR1 MNHNS, CDR2 SASEGT. This CDR3 has 15 amino acids. V lost 5 bases and J 5 bases, leaving 15 bases between the germline ends. In nucleotides, the CDR3 is TGTGCCAGCAGTACACAGGGATTTGGGACCGGGGAGCTGTTTTTT. Its translation: CASSTQGFGTGELFF.

This chain connects TRBV6-5 to TRBJ1-4; tentative D call: TRBD1 (6 bases). The germline CDR1 and CDR2 sequences are MNHEY and SVGAGI. This CDR3 contains 13 residues. V lost 6 bases and J lost 8, with 13 bases in between. Here the CDR3 DNA reads TGTGCCAGCAGCCGACGACAGGACGAAAAACTGTTTTTT. Protein sequence: CASSRRQDEKLFF.

The rearrangement uses TRBV7-8 and TRBJ2-2; 7 nucleotides align to TRBD2. There are 15 residues in the CDR3. Germline assignment: CDR1 SGHVS and CDR2 FQNEAQ. Unmatched junction bases numbered 0, after V lost 1 base and J lost 1 base. CDR3 coding DNA: TGTGCCAGCAGCTTAGAGCGGGGGAACACCGGGGAGCTGTTTTTT. It yields the protein CASSLERGNTGELFF.

The gene calls are TRBV19 and TRBJ1-1; D is possibly TRBD1 (5 bases). Germline CDR1 LNHDA, CDR2 SQIVND (reference sequence). The CDR3 length is 15 residues. Trimming took off 1 base at V and 5 bases at J, with 14 bases between the two ends. CDR3 sequence reads: CASSIVGDSETEAFF. As DNA, the CDR3 is TGTGCCAGTAGTATAGTAGGGGATTCGGAGACTGAAGCTTTCTTT.

The chain is built from TRBV5-1 and TRBJ1-6, with TRBD1 identical over 8 bases. V was pared by 0 bases and J by 12 bases, with 5 bases of the junction left unmatched. The germline CDR1 and CDR2 sequences are SGHRS and YFSETQ. The CDR3 runs 14 residues. CDR3 in amino acids: CASSLVSGGEPLHF. The DNA of the CDR3 is TGCGCCAGCAGCTTGGTGTCAGGGGGCGAACCCCTCCACTTT.

The V call is TRBV27, the J call TRBJ2-5; 12 bases match TRBD2. This CDR3 is built from 16 residues. Per germline, CDR1 MNHEY and CDR2 SMNVEV (reference sequence). V lost 2 bases, J lost 7 bases, and 8 bases stayed unmatched. The CDR3 region has the DNA TGTGCCAGCAGTTTAACGCTAGCGGGGGGGCCGGGGACCCAGTACTTC. This sequence encodes CASSLTLAGGPGTQYF.

The genes are TRBV6-1 and TRBJ1-5, with TRBD1 as a possible D gene (6 bases). Germline CDR1 and CDR2: MNHNS and SASEGT. The CDR3 contains 14 residues. Deletions cut 7 bases from V and 4 bases from J, with 14 bases between. The CDR3: CASKVGRGNQPQHF. CDR3 in DNA: TGTGCCAGCAAAGTCGGCAGGGGTAATCAGCCCCAGCATTTT.

In this sample, this clone turned up a few times. The rearrangement joins TRBV4-2 to TRBJ1-2; D call uncertain. In germline, CDR1 is LGHNA, CDR2 YNFKEQ. Trimming removed 0 bases at V and 1 base at J, with 12 bases between. The CDR3 sequence is 16 residues long. The CDR3 reads CASSQDSSGINYGYTF. Written as DNA, the CDR3 is TGTGCCAGCAGCCAAGATAGTTCGGGGATTAACTATGGCTACACCTTC.

V and J are TRBV14 and TRBJ2-3, with TRBD2 matching over 10 bases. The CDR3 runs 16 residues. The germline CDR1 and CDR2 sequences are SGHDN and FVKESK. V lost 3 bases and J lost 4; bases outside the gene matches: 7. CDR3 coding DNA: TGTGCCAGCAGCCACAAAGCGGGGGGGCGTCCAGATACGCAGTATTTT. Protein sequence: CASSHKAGGRPDTQYF.

This clone was recorded only once. CDR3 DNA sequence: TGTGCCAGCAGCTTAGGAGGGGAGGGGTCCTACGAGCAGTACTTC. It yields the protein CASSLGGEGSYEQYF. The V call is TRBV13, the J call TRBJ2-7; 7 nucleotides line up with TRBD2. CDR1 and CDR2 from the germline V gene are PRHDT and FYEKMQ (reference sequence). This CDR3 spans 15 amino acids. Trimming at V came to 0 bases and at J to 1 base, leaving 3 bases not matched to a gene.

This chain links TRBV19 with TRBJ2-1; 7 bases match TRBD1. The CDR3 is 16 amino acids. Per the germline V gene, CDR1 is LNHDA and CDR2 is SQIVND (reference sequence). With 4 bases clipped from V and 3 bases from J, the junction kept 9 bases outside the gene matches. CDR3 sequence reads: CASSSTGTALYNEQFF. The CDR3 nucleotides are TGTGCCAGTAGTAGTACCGGGACAGCACTCTACAATGAGCAGTTCTTC.

The chain employs TRBV4-3 and TRBJ2-5; D gene uncertain. Germline CDR1 is LGHNA and CDR2 is YSLEER. V was pared by 1 base and J by 3 bases, with 6 bases between. The CDR3 covers 13 residues. CDR3 amino acids: CASSQASEETQYF. The CDR3 DNA sequence: TGCGCCAGCAGCCAAGCGTCCGAAGAGACCCAGTACTTC.